The TCR beta chain described here comes from a study of shared clonotypes between healthy human individuals. Across the study: Researchers drew samples from two women and a few men aged 18 to 49.

CDR3 length: 14 residues. Germline CDR1 is MNHEY and CDR2 is SVGAGI. Trimming took 6 bases from V and 5 from J; bases not matched to a gene: 6. In the authors' workflow: ImmunoSEQ junction-only sequences lacked quality scores, so their filtering differed. This table comes from immunoSEQ multiplex PCR, and its TCRdb copy is limited to in-frame clones, with some not included. V and J calls plus clone size are reproduced from that table; the DNA served to infer D and trimming. The repertoire holds under 1,100,000 clones, with about 75% as singletons. Partitioning of CD4+ cells yielded a CD45RA+ naive subset and a CD45RA-negative memory subset.

The receptor was isolated from a man between 18 and 29 years old in good health. Source material: memory CD4+ T cells sorted from blood. As for subset: CD45RA-negative fraction. V is TRBV6-5 and J is TRBJ2-1, with 8 bases lining up with TRBD1. CDR3 nucleotides: TGTGCCAGCAGCCCAGGACAGGGACACAATGAGCAGTTCTTC. Translating it yields CASSPGQGHNEQFF.